A selection of T cell receptor beta chains follows, all from one sample in a study of blood T cell repertoires in COVID-19. Here immunoSEQ multiplex PCR was the method, and the copy in TCRdb shows in-frame clones only, minus some. The sample has fewer than 75,000 clones; roughly 90% are singletons. What was sequenced was peripheral blood. Every receptor here comes from a human donor in a cohort sampled during active COVID-19. Each CDR3 is given with its conserved first and last residue. The D gene is left open where the match is weak. Expanded clones get a size class; other rows say once, few or many, or leave the size out.

D gene | J gene | clone size | V gene | CDR3 protein | CDR3 DNA
TRBD1 | TRBJ1-1 | NA | TRBV4-1 | CASSRGTGEGTEAFF | TGCGCCAGCAGCCGGGGGACAGGGGAGGGCACTGAAGCTTTCTTT
NA | TRBJ2-1 | NA | TRBV12-3/TRBV12-4 | CASSLDRGEQFF | TGTGCCAGCAGTTTAGATCGAGGGGAGCAGTTCTTC
TRBD2 | TRBJ2-1 | NA | TRBV7-3 | CASSRGLAGAGNEQFF | TGTGCCAGCAGCCGCGGACTAGCGGGAGCGGGCAATGAGCAGTTCTTC
TRBD1 | TRBJ1-5 | NA | TRBV6-2/TRBV6-3 | CASSTRQGNNQPQHF | TGTGCCAGCAGTACCCGACAGGGGAACAATCAGCCCCAGCATTTT
NA | TRBJ1-5 | NA | TRBV15 | CATSRGTGQPQHF | TGTGCCACCAGCAGAGGGACGGGGCAGCCCCAGCATTTT
NA | TRBJ2-1 | NA | TRBV4-2 | CASSQEFQRYNEQFF | TGTGCCAGCAGCCAGGAGTTTCAGCGGTACAATGAGCAGTTCTTC
NA | TRBJ2-7 | once | TRBV5-6 | CASSLGPGSYEQYF | TGTGCCAGCAGCTTGGGTCCGGGCTCCTACGAGCAGTACTTC
TRBD1 | TRBJ1-6 | NA | TRBV18 | CASSEQTGFNSPLHF | TGTGCCAGCTCCGAACAGACAGGGTTTAATTCACCCCTCCACTTT
TRBD2 | TRBJ2-3 | NA | TRBV4-1 | CASSQIGGTRDTQYF | TGCGCCAGCAGCCAAATTGGCGGGACTAGAGATACGCAGTATTTT
NA | TRBJ1-4 | NA | TRBV11-2 | CASSLEPGLRMELFF | TGTGCCAGCAGCTTAGAGCCGGGACTTAGGATGGAACTGTTTTTT
TRBD2 | TRBJ2-1 | NA | TRBV28 | CASSWLAGEYNEQFF | TGTGCCAGCAGTTGGCTAGCGGGAGAGTACAATGAGCAGTTCTTC
NA | TRBJ1-4 | NA | TRBV2 | CASSEFSEKLFF | TGTGCCAGCAGTGAATTTAGTGAAAAACTGTTTTTT
NA | TRBJ2-1 | NA | TRBV9 | CASSVDLGVNNEQFF | TGTGCCAGCAGCGTAGATCTCGGGGTTAACAATGAGCAGTTCTTC
TRBD2 | TRBJ2-4 | NA | TRBV3-1/TRBV3-2 | CASGSGTSGFQYF | TGTGCCAGCGGGTCCGGGACTAGCGGGTTTCAGTACTTC
NA | TRBJ2-5 | once | TRBV7-9 | CASSLAWQQETQYF | TGTGCCAGCAGCTTAGCGTGGCAGCAAGAGACCCAGTACTTC
TRBD2 | TRBJ2-1 | NA | TRBV19 | CASSIAAPGGEQFF | TGTGCCAGTAGTATAGCGGCCCCCGGGGGGGAGCAGTTCTTC
NA | TRBJ2-3 | once | TRBV2 | CASSAGWDTQYF | TGTGCCAGCAGTGCGGGGTGGGATACGCAGTATTTT
TRBD1 | TRBJ2-1 | NA | TRBV7-2 | CASSWTGNEQFF | TGTGCCAGCAGCTGGACAGGGAATGAGCAGTTCTTC
NA | TRBJ1-1 | NA | TRBV19 | CASSRETEAFF | TGTGCCAGTAGTCGGGAGACTGAAGCTTTCTTT
NA | TRBJ2-7 | NA | TRBV7-9 | CASSSGTQLTYEQYF | TGTGCCAGCAGCTCAGGGACACAGCTTACCTACGAGCAGTACTTC
NA | TRBJ2-3 | NA | TRBV7-2 | CASSLVVVGRGGHTQYF | TGTGCCAGCAGCTTGGTAGTCGTCGGGAGAGGCGGGCATACGCAGTATTTT
NA | TRBJ1-5 | NA | TRBV6-1 | CASSEGGYNQPQHF | TGTGCCAGCAGTGAAGGAGGGTACAATCAGCCCCAGCATTTT
NA | TRBJ2-1 | NA | TRBV2 | CASGLYYNEQFF | TGTGCCAGCGGACTATACTACAATGAGCAGTTCTTC
NA | TRBJ2-7 | NA | TRBV27 | CASSPLRALSYEQYF | TGTGCCAGCAGCCCCTTAAGAGCGCTCTCCTACGAGCAGTACTTC
TRBD2 | TRBJ2-5 | NA | TRBV4-2 | CASSHGGGSEQETQYF | TGTGCCAGCAGCCATGGTGGCGGGAGTGAACAAGAGACCCAGTACTTC
NA | TRBJ2-3 | once | TRBV9 | CASSVVGRRADTQYF | TGTGCCAGCAGCGTAGTAGGGAGGAGGGCAGATACGCAGTATTTT
NA | TRBJ1-4 | NA | TRBV21-1 | CASSARDRALLHEKLFF | TGTGCCAGCAGCGCCCGGGACAGGGCCTTGCTGCATGAAAAACTGTTTTTT
TRBD1 | TRBJ2-7 | NA | TRBV10-3 | CAISGLGQGWEQYF | TGTGCCATCAGTGGTCTGGGACAGGGGTGGGAGCAGTACTTC
NA | TRBJ1-1 | NA | TRBV19 | CASSMPDMNTEAFF | TGTGCCAGTAGTATGCCAGACATGAACACTGAAGCTTTCTTT
TRBD1 | TRBJ2-5 | NA | TRBV7-2 | CASSSNRGGETQYF | TGTGCCAGCAGCAGCAACAGGGGTGGAGAGACCCAGTACTTC
TRBD2 | TRBJ2-7 | NA | TRBV28 | CASSLPGLARSSYEQYF | TGTGCCAGCAGTTTACCCGGACTAGCGCGGAGCTCCTACGAGCAGTACTTC
NA | TRBJ2-2 | NA | TRBV11-3 | CASSLGVFGLAGELFF | TGTGCCAGCAGCTTAGGAGTGTTCGGGTTGGCCGGGGAGCTGTTTTTT
TRBD2 | TRBJ2-3 | NA | TRBV7-2 | CASSTASGDPDTQYF | TGTGCCAGCAGCACGGCAAGCGGGGACCCAGATACGCAGTATTTT
NA | TRBJ2-7 | few | TRBV4-1 | CASSQVRLAHGEQYF | TGCGCCAGCAGCCAAGTGCGGCTAGCCCACGGCGAGCAGTACTTC
NA | TRBJ2-4 | NA | TRBV28 | CASSTPGLSYF | TGTGCCAGCAGTACTCCCGGACTGTCGTACTTC
TRBD1 | TRBJ2-7 | NA | TRBV10-3 | CAVVEADRGNEQYF | TGTGCCGTCGTAGAGGCGGACAGGGGGAACGAGCAGTACTTC
TRBD2 | TRBJ2-1 | NA | TRBV7-6 | CASSLGSSGTYNEQFF | TGTGCCAGCAGCTTGGGCTCTAGCGGGACCTACAATGAGCAGTTCTTC
TRBD1 | TRBJ1-1 | NA | TRBV11-2 | CASSSTGTVYTEAFF | TGTGCCAGCAGCTCCACCGGGACAGTTTACACTGAAGCTTTCTTT
TRBD2 | TRBJ2-7 | NA | TRBV27 | CASSLGTRGQQYF | TGTGCCAGCAGTTTGGGGACTAGAGGGCAGCAGTACTTC
TRBD2 | TRBJ2-3 | few | TRBV5-1 | CASSLDGRRSTDTQYF | TGCGCCAGCAGCTTGGACGGGAGGAGGTCGACAGATACGCAGTATTTT
TRBD2 | TRBJ2-1 | NA | TRBV11-3 | CASSQGLAGYNEQFF | TGTGCCAGCAGCCAGGGACTAGCAGGCTACAATGAGCAGTTCTTC